Included here is one T cell receptor beta chain sequence, with context. Its matching antigen is unknown. The V gene's germline CDR1 is KGHSH and CDR2 LQKENI. There are 13 residues in the CDR3. Between the trimmed V and J ends, which lost 3 bases and 4 bases, there was a span of 9 bases. The data originate from a study of cytomegalovirus exposure and HLA in healthy donors. Vbeta (60) and Jbeta (13) primers were used in the PCR. Assay used: immunoSEQ multiplex PCR; TCRdb lists only in-frame clones, some missing. The sample shows tens of thousands of clones, and around 1.1% sits with its ten largest clones. Whole-study results and caveats: Published work reported that the classifier diagnosed cytomegalovirus status with high specificity and sensitivity. Cytomegalovirus association was assigned to about 150 TCR beta chains.

Those who donated were healthy bone marrow donors. There were likely unrecorded immune exposures, though donors were nominally healthy when sampled. The sequencing sample was made of PBMCs. The chain joins TRBV18 to TRBJ2-5; D possibly corresponds to TRBD2 (5 bases). This receptor was obtained from a woman aged 30 to 39 in good health and CMV-seronegative. The CDR3 DNA is TGTGCCAGCTCACCTTTTCGGGGAGAGACCCAGTACTTC. Translation gives CASSPFRGETQYF.